The 18 T cell receptor beta chains below come from one sample, sequenced in a study of shared clonotypes between healthy human individuals. Sequencing was performed with immunoSEQ multiplex PCR; in TCRdb, only in-frame clones are kept and a portion is missing. In the table there are around 510,000 clones, roughly 79% of which are singletons. Sequenced material: PBMCs. The receptors come from a woman aged 40 to 50 in good health. Some clones in this sample may be carry-over from other donors' samples.

The chain couples TRBV28 to TRBJ2-1, with 10 bases identical to TRBD1. CDR3 length: 14 amino acids. The J segment lost 7 bases and the V segment lost 5 bases, leaving 5 bases of the junction unmatched. Germline CDR1 and CDR2: MDHEN and SYDVKM. CDR3 DNA: TGTGCCAGCAGTACCGACAGGGGGCGAAATGAGCAGTTCTTC. Translated, it gives CASSTDRGRNEQFF. The variable domain in full, completed from reference TRBV28 and TRBJ2-1, reads DVKVTQSSRYLVKRTGEKVFLECVQDMDHENMFWYRQDPGLGLRLIYFSYDVKMKEKGDIPEGYSVSREKKERFSLILESASTNQTSMYLCASSTDRGRNEQFFGPGTRLTVL.

The chain uses TRBV4-1 and TRBJ2-7, with 7 bases matching TRBD1. V gave up 0 bases and J gave up 0 bases; unmatched junction bases: 2. CDR1 and CDR2 from the germline V gene are MGHRA and YSYEKL. CDR3 length: 15 residues. The CDR3 is CASSQDRTGSYEQYF. CDR3 sequence (DNA): TGCGCCAGCAGCCAAGATAGGACAGGCTCCTACGAGCAGTACTTC.

The chain is built from TRBV18 and TRBJ2-7; either TRBD1 or TRBD2 may fit D (5 bases each). Germline assignment: CDR1 KGHSH and CDR2 LQKENI. The CDR3 runs 15 residues. The ends were cut back, 0 bases at V and 3 bases at J, with 12 bases in the middle. The CDR3 spells CASSPPGTLNYEQYF. CDR3 bases: TGTGCCAGCTCACCACCTGGGACGTTAAACTACGAGCAGTACTTC. Combining the CDR3 with reference TRBV18 and TRBJ2-7 gives the whole variable domain NAGVMQNPRHLVRRRGQEARLRCSPMKGHSHVYWYRQLPEEGLKFMVYLQKENIIDESGMPKERFSAEFPKEGPSILRIQQVVRGDSAAYFCASSPPGTLNYEQYFGPGTRLTVT.

The chain uses TRBV9 and TRBJ2-5; D uncertain. V was pared by 4 bases and J by 5 bases, with 18 bases between. CDR1 and CDR2 (germline): SGDLS, YYNGEE. The length of the CDR3 is 15 residues. The CDR3 nucleotides are TGTGCCAGCAGCACTCTAGGTGGCCAAGGGGAGACCCAGTACTTC. It encodes CASSTLGGQGETQYF.

This clone was picked up one time. The chain couples TRBV28 to TRBJ2-1; D remains unclear. The CDR3 is made up of 11 amino acids. Trimming pared 5 bases from V and 9 bases from J, leaving 8 bases between. Germline values: CDR1 MDHEN, CDR2 SYDVKM. CDR3 residues: CASSLSVEQFF. DNA for the CDR3: TGTGCCAGCAGTCTTTCTGTTGAGCAGTTCTTC.

The gene calls are TRBV7-2 and TRBJ2-7; 11 nucleotides match TRBD1. The CDR3 is 16 residues long. Germline lookup yields CDR1 SGHTA and CDR2 FQGNSA. The ends lost 4 bases at V and 8 bases at J; junction bases unmatched: 13. The CDR3 here is CASSSPDRGLVMQQYF. The CDR3 DNA follows: TGTGCCAGCAGCTCCCCGGACAGGGGGCTTGTGATGCAGCAGTACTTC.

This rearrangement joins TRBV2 to TRBJ1-5; D might be TRBD1 (5 bases). Germline loops: CDR1 SNHLY, CDR2 FYNNEI. This CDR3 region has 14 residues. The ends were cut back, 1 base at V and 6 bases at J, with 10 bases in the middle. CDR3 sequence reads: CASSEVVRGQPQHF. As DNA, the CDR3 is TGTGCCAGCAGTGAAGTGGTTAGGGGTCAGCCCCAGCATTTT. The variable domain in full, with the rest retrieved from reference TRBV2 and TRBJ1-5, is EPEVTQTPSHQVTQMGQEVILRCVPISNHLYFYWYRQILGQKVEFLVSFYNNEISEKSEIFDDQFSVERPDGSNFTLKIRSTKLEDSAMYFCASSEVVRGQPQHFGDGTRLSIL.

This clone appeared once. The chain carries TRBV7-2 and TRBJ2-3, with TRBD2 matching 10 bases. This CDR3 is 16 amino acids long. J gave up 0 bases and V 4 bases, and 4 bases lay outside the gene matches. The germline gives CDR1 SGHTA, CDR2 FQGNSA. The DNA for the CDR3 is TGTGCCAGCAGCTCCCGGACTAGCGGTAGCACAGATACGCAGTATTTT. Amino acid sequence: CASSSRTSGSTDTQYF.

V gene TRBV4-2 combines with J gene TRBJ2-5; the match to TRBD2 covers 11 bases. Losses at the gene ends were 4 bases for V and 4 bases for J; bases not matched to a gene: 2. Germline V gives CDR1 LGHNA, CDR2 YNFKEQ. The CDR3 loop spans 14 amino acids. CDR3 coding DNA: TGTGCCAGCAGCCTTGGGACTAGCGGAGAGACCCAGTACTTC. Amino acids: CASSLGTSGETQYF.

DNA of the CDR3: TGTGCCAGCAGCCCCTGGACTAGCGGGAGTATCGAGCAGTACTTC. Protein product: CASSPWTSGSIEQYF. V gene TRBV11-2 combines with J gene TRBJ2-7, with 13 nucleotides matching TRBD2. V lost 5 bases, J lost 6 bases, and 7 bases stayed unmatched. CDR1 and CDR2 from the germline V gene are SGHAT and FQNNGV. There are 15 residues in the CDR3.

The chain's CDR3 is CASRPPGLAEDTQYF. In nucleotides, the CDR3 is TGTGCCAGCAGACCTCCGGGACTAGCGGAGGATACGCAGTATTTT. This sequence joins TRBV7-2 and TRBJ2-3, with 11 bases matching TRBD2. With 6 bases clipped from V and 6 bases from J, the junction kept 8 bases outside the gene matches. CDR3 length: 15 amino acids. CDR1 is SGHTA and CDR2 is FQGNSA in the germline V gene.

The chain combines TRBV2 with TRBJ2-1; 10 bases are shared with TRBD2. V was pared by 0 bases and J by 6 bases, with 2 bases of the junction left unmatched. This CDR3 is built from 15 residues. Germline V lookup: CDR1 SNHLY, CDR2 FYNNEI. Here the CDR3 reads CASSEASGRVNEQFF. Written as DNA, the CDR3 is TGTGCCAGCAGTGAAGCGAGCGGGAGGGTCAATGAGCAGTTCTTC.

The chain combines TRBV25-1 with TRBJ2-5; D may be TRBD2 (7 bases). This CDR3 comprises 15 residues. The germline V gene encodes CDR1 MGHDK and CDR2 SYGVNS. V dropped 3 bases and J dropped 5 bases, with 16 bases sitting between them. In DNA form, the CDR3 reads TGTGCCAGCAGTGATGGTGGGGGGGCGGGGGAGACCCAGTACTTC. Amino acid sequence: CASSDGGGAGETQYF.

The chain uses TRBV27 and TRBJ2-7, with 10 bases lining up with TRBD1. This CDR3 spans 14 amino acids. The trim removed 4 bases at V and 7 bases at J, leaving 7 bases unmatched. Germline CDR1 reads MNHEY; CDR2 reads SMNVEV (reference sequence). The CDR3 nucleotides are TGTGCCAGCAGTTACCGGGACAGGGGAGGGGAGCAGTACTTC. This gives the protein CASSYRDRGGEQYF.

This clone came up once. V is TRBV28 and J is TRBJ2-4; D is perhaps TRBD1 or TRBD2 (6 bases each). The CDR3 sequence is 18 residues long. CDR1 is MDHEN, CDR2 SYDVKM, per germline. V lost 2 bases and J 6 bases, leaving 23 bases between the germline ends. For the CDR3, the DNA is TGTGCCAGCAGTTTAAAGGCCAACCCTGGGGGGCGTTTAAACATTCAGTACTTC. This codes for CASSLKANPGGRLNIQYF.

The J gene is TRBJ2-5, the V gene TRBV9; 7 bases are a match to TRBD2. Germline CDR1 is SGDLS and CDR2 is YYNGEE. The CDR3 spans 12 residues. Trimming took 7 bases from V and 7 from J; bases not matched to a gene: 7. The CDR3 loop is CASPRWEGTQYF. Here the CDR3 DNA reads TGTGCCAGCCCGCGGTGGGAGGGGACCCAGTACTTC.

CDR3 nucleotide sequence: TGCGCCAGCAGCTTAACCCAGGATACCGGGGAGCTGTTTTTT. As protein: CASSLTQDTGELFF. The chain uses TRBV5-1 and TRBJ2-2; no firm D call. V lost 2 bases to trimming and J lost 5 bases, with 10 bases between them. CDR3 length: 14 amino acids. Per germline, CDR1 SGHRS and CDR2 YFSETQ.

This chain joins TRBV6-5 and TRBJ1-5, with D unclear. This CDR3 comprises 13 residues. Trimming left V 2 bases short and J 0 bases short, with 2 bases between. Germline V CDR1 and CDR2: MNHEY, SVGAGI. CDR3 DNA: TGTGCCAGCAGTTACGGTAGCAATCAGCCCCAGCATTTT. Translating gives CASSYGSNQPQHF.